The rows below give T cell receptor beta chains drawn from one sample of a study of identical twins. TCRdb called the 5' RACE reads again in MiXCR, with one record for every CDR3 protein. Altogether about 720,000 distinct CDR3 sequences are present, about 20% being singletons, with the ten largest covering over 10%. This sample also belongs to another study, concerning T cells expressing NK-cell markers.

Sample: PBMCs. Source of these receptors: a woman aged 18-35 years in good health. The conserved cysteine and the conserved F or W are not part of the CDR3 here. Each record gives: V gene, D gene, J gene, CDR3 protein. A D gene is named only where the DNA matches it firmly.

v_gene: TRBV3-1; d_gene: NA; j_gene: TRBJ1-1; CDR3aa: ASSQDRGSEAF
v_gene: TRBV20-1; d_gene: TRBD1; j_gene: TRBJ1-4; CDR3aa: SAPRQGSEKLF
v_gene: TRBV20-1; d_gene: TRBD2; j_gene: TRBJ2-7; CDR3aa: SAATGLALSYEQY
v_gene: TRBV6-1; d_gene: TRBD1; j_gene: TRBJ2-2; CDR3aa: ATGTANTGELF
v_gene: TRBV6-5; d_gene: TRBD2; j_gene: TRBJ2-6; CDR3aa: ASSSLGLAGGGANVLT
v_gene: TRBV24-1; d_gene: NA; j_gene: TRBJ2-5; CDR3aa: ATSDSGLGETQY
v_gene: TRBV4-2; d_gene: NA; j_gene: TRBJ2-7; CDR3aa: ASSQETVQSYEQY
v_gene: TRBV20-1; d_gene: TRBD1; j_gene: TRBJ1-2; CDR3aa: SASAGGGGYT
v_gene: TRBV29-1; d_gene: NA; j_gene: TRBJ2-7; CDR3aa: SVGLGVGEQY
v_gene: TRBV27; d_gene: TRBD2; j_gene: TRBJ2-5; CDR3aa: ASSFEWEGHQETQY
v_gene: TRBV12-5; d_gene: TRBD2; j_gene: TRBJ2-5; CDR3aa: ASGLVLGSGGASETQY
v_gene: TRBV7-9; d_gene: NA; j_gene: TRBJ1-1; CDR3aa: ASSSRGDGTEAF
v_gene: TRBV29-1; d_gene: TRBD2; j_gene: TRBJ2-7; CDR3aa: SASTSGLGYEQY
v_gene: TRBV11-2; d_gene: TRBD2; j_gene: TRBJ2-3; CDR3aa: ASSLLWRENPTDTQY
v_gene: TRBV29-1; d_gene: NA; j_gene: TRBJ2-1; CDR3aa: SVEGQETYNEQF
v_gene: TRBV29-1; d_gene: TRBD2; j_gene: TRBJ2-5; CDR3aa: SVAYELAGGKLQETQY
v_gene: TRBV3-1; d_gene: NA; j_gene: TRBJ1-4; CDR3aa: ASSQKGTGKGKLF
v_gene: TRBV7-9; d_gene: TRBD2; j_gene: TRBJ2-1; CDR3aa: ASSLPGLAANEQF
v_gene: TRBV20-1; d_gene: TRBD2; j_gene: TRBJ2-3; CDR3aa: RVATGGDTQY
v_gene: TRBV20-1; d_gene: NA; j_gene: TRBJ1-1; CDR3aa: SASYTGTATEAF
v_gene: TRBV2; d_gene: NA; j_gene: TRBJ2-7; CDR3aa: ASTPTRLIYEQY
v_gene: TRBV9; d_gene: NA; j_gene: TRBJ2-4; CDR3aa: ASSGRLAKNIQY
v_gene: TRBV15; d_gene: NA; j_gene: TRBJ2-1; CDR3aa: ATSRRTRGNEQF
v_gene: TRBV12-3/TRBV12-4; d_gene: NA; j_gene: TRBJ1-2; CDR3aa: ASSLDGFGGYT
v_gene: TRBV25-1; d_gene: TRBD1; j_gene: TRBJ2-3; CDR3aa: ASRDRGFHTQY
v_gene: TRBV12-3/TRBV12-4; d_gene: TRBD1; j_gene: TRBJ2-7; CDR3aa: ASTPGQGRSYEQY
v_gene: TRBV20-1; d_gene: NA; j_gene: TRBJ1-2; CDR3aa: SADPRRGVDYGYT
v_gene: TRBV9; d_gene: TRBD1; j_gene: TRBJ1-2; CDR3aa: ASRQGANGYT
v_gene: TRBV10-3; d_gene: NA; j_gene: TRBJ2-1; CDR3aa: AISAGPARENEQF
v_gene: TRBV3-1; d_gene: TRBD1; j_gene: TRBJ2-1; CDR3aa: ASSQRQGEDEQF
v_gene: TRBV5-6; d_gene: TRBD1; j_gene: TRBJ1-2; CDR3aa: ASSFIARQGAYGYT
v_gene: TRBV9; d_gene: NA; j_gene: TRBJ1-2; CDR3aa: ASTNYPGTVYGYT
v_gene: TRBV7-2; d_gene: NA; j_gene: TRBJ2-1; CDR3aa: ASSFKVRLPPYNEQF
v_gene: TRBV4-3; d_gene: NA; j_gene: TRBJ2-3; CDR3aa: ASSPESRTSYNTQY
v_gene: TRBV7-2; d_gene: NA; j_gene: TRBJ2-7; CDR3aa: ASSSQGGGYEQY
v_gene: TRBV14; d_gene: NA; j_gene: TRBJ2-1; CDR3aa: ASSRWRGLNEQF
v_gene: TRBV3-1; d_gene: TRBD1; j_gene: TRBJ2-5; CDR3aa: ASSQERGTGMETQY
v_gene: TRBV9; d_gene: TRBD2; j_gene: TRBJ2-5; CDR3aa: ASSAAGLAGTQY
v_gene: TRBV6-4; d_gene: NA; j_gene: TRBJ2-3; CDR3aa: ASSDRGPDTQY
v_gene: TRBV5-1; d_gene: NA; j_gene: TRBJ1-2; CDR3aa: ASSLGVRGGYT
v_gene: TRBV10-3; d_gene: TRBD2; j_gene: TRBJ2-1; CDR3aa: AIKSGREESYNEQF
v_gene: TRBV7-8; d_gene: NA; j_gene: TRBJ2-1; CDR3aa: ASSLAGLRYNEQF
v_gene: TRBV5-5; d_gene: NA; j_gene: TRBJ2-7; CDR3aa: ASSLESQSSYEQY
v_gene: TRBV5-1; d_gene: NA; j_gene: TRBJ2-1; CDR3aa: ASSLRVVMRNYNEQF
v_gene: TRBV12-3/TRBV12-4; d_gene: TRBD2; j_gene: TRBJ2-5; CDR3aa: ASSSGLLLAGGGETQY
v_gene: TRBV7-6; d_gene: TRBD2; j_gene: TRBJ2-2; CDR3aa: ASSARISILAGNTGELF
v_gene: TRBV12-3/TRBV12-4; d_gene: NA; j_gene: TRBJ2-2; CDR3aa: AFFSVPGSLNTGELF
v_gene: TRBV10-2; d_gene: NA; j_gene: TRBJ1-4; CDR3aa: ATEEVAGDEKLF
v_gene: TRBV9; d_gene: TRBD2; j_gene: TRBJ2-7; CDR3aa: ASSVAERAGVLYEQY
v_gene: TRBV20-1; d_gene: NA; j_gene: TRBJ1-6; CDR3aa: SARDSGRDYNSPLH
v_gene: TRBV4-3; d_gene: NA; j_gene: TRBJ2-1; CDR3aa: ASSRLVYNEQF
v_gene: TRBV6-1; d_gene: NA; j_gene: TRBJ2-3; CDR3aa: ASTGHALGVDTQY
v_gene: TRBV25-1; d_gene: NA; j_gene: TRBJ2-5; CDR3aa: ASSEPGGGETQY
v_gene: TRBV14; d_gene: NA; j_gene: TRBJ2-7; CDR3aa: ASSQDGKGGSYEQY